This T cell receptor (beta chain) was sequenced in a study of early T cells in non-severe SARS-CoV-2 infection. V shed 4 bases and J shed 7 bases, with 6 bases lying between them. Germline loops: CDR1 SGHNT, CDR2 YYREEE (reference sequence). This CDR3 is 11 amino acids long. A single record per CDR3 protein comes from TCRdb applying MiXCR to the 5' RACE reads. The table records tens of thousands of distinct CDR3 sequences, 4.5% to 7.5% of them present only once. This clonotype was seen at least ten times. The TCR sequence derives from an adult who was a healthcare worker with PCR-confirmed SARS-CoV-2 infection or an uninfected control (not recorded which). The sequenced sample was whole blood. The J gene is TRBJ2-1, the V gene TRBV5-4, with D uncertain. The CDR3 reads CASSGINEQFF. The CDR3 DNA follows: TGTGCCAGCAGCGGCATAAATGAGCAGTTCTTC. The full variable domain, completed using reference TRBV5-4 and TRBJ2-1, is ETGVTQSPTHLIKTRGQQVTLRCSSQSGHNTVSWYQQALGQGPQFIFQYYREEENGRGNFPPRFSGLQFPNYSSELNVNALELDDSALYLCASSGINEQFFGPGTRLTVL.